This paragraph reports one TCR beta chain. Its specificity is not known. This sample was included in a study of siplizumab effects on memory and regulatory T cells. General observations from the study: The average Treg-derived proportion among mappable alloreactive CD4+ clones was 65% to 80% with siplizumab versus about 30% in controls. Tracing alloreactive clones into unstimulated subsets worked for only a minor fraction of them.

The repertoire was sequenced with immunoSEQ multiplex PCR; TCRdb's copy has only in-frame clones and lacks some. The profile shows about 110,000 clones, over 85% of them singletons. The sequence was obtained from a human donor in good health. The sample consisted of CD4+ T cells sorted from blood.

CDR3 nucleotide sequence: TGCGCCACCTCGCAGGACAGCAAACTCAATGAGCAGTTCTTC. Protein product: CATSQDSKLNEQFF. The chain links TRBV10-2 to TRBJ2-1; TRBD1 is a possible D gene (6 bases). Germline V gene lookup returns CDR1 WSHSY and CDR2 SAAADI. The V end lost 10 bases, the J end lost 6 bases, and 19 bases lay between the germline ends. The CDR3 runs 14 residues.